The T cell receptor beta chain described here comes from a study of T-cell memory formation after mild COVID-19. Study details: Largely donor-specific sequence clusters came from two donors. Study outcomes and limitations: CD4+ bias marked clones expanding day 15 to 37, unlike balanced contracting clones. Confirmation was lacking for SARS-CoV-2 specificity of second-wave clones that peaked on day 37.

The length of the CDR3 is 16 residues. Germline V lookup: CDR1 MGHRA, CDR2 YSYEKL. V lost 5 bases to trimming and J lost 1 base, with 17 bases between them. As for this clonotype: The antigen is not known.

5'RACE, which relied on constant-segment primers, yielded TCR alpha and TCR beta cDNA libraries carrying sample barcodes and UMIs. TCRdb re-derived calls from the 5' RACE reads in MiXCR, one entry per CDR3 protein. The table shows approximately 260,000 distinct CDR3 sequences, with around 15% occurring only once. The genes are TRBV4-1 and TRBJ1-1; D is uncertain. The sequencing sample was made of PBMCs or a T cell subset sorted from them (not recorded which). The sequence was obtained from a man aged 18 to 29 who had mild COVID-19 (a few samples of this study predate the infection). Cell type and time point are not known. The CDR3 nucleotides read TGCGCCAGCAGCAGCAGGACTGGGCAGCAGAACACTGAAGCTTTCTTT. Translating gives CASSSRTGQQNTEAFF.